This T cell receptor (beta chain) was captured in a study of blood T cell repertoires in COVID-19. The overall study: Researchers got acute and convalescent COVID-19 samples from the United States, Italy and Spain. The cDNA or gDNA used as material had been derived from T cells, B-cell-depleted T cells, or PBMCs.

As handled by the study authors: Estimated nucleated cell counts came from reference gene primer amplification. Sequencing used immunoSEQ multiplex PCR; TCRdb keeps in-frame clones, though not all of them. V and J calls and clone size are as listed in that table; D and trimming were resolved from the DNA. The sample has about 210,000 clones; approximately 80% are singletons. Clinical histories supplied by participants themselves formed the basis of cohort assignment. The CDR3 length is 13 residues. Looked up from germline, CDR1 is MDHEN and CDR2 is SYDVKM. With V trimmed by 6 bases and J by 4 bases, 5 bases remained unmatched.

The V and J genes are TRBV28 and TRBJ2-5; TRBD1 aligns across 7 bases. The sample comprised PBMCs or T cells enriched from blood (not recorded which). The receptor was isolated from a woman between 50 and 59 years old with acute COVID-19. In DNA form, the CDR3 reads TGTGCCAGCAGATCGACAGGGATAGAGACCCAGTACTTC. Translating it yields CASRSTGIETQYF. The whole variable domain, filled in from reference TRBV28 and TRBJ2-5, reads DVKVTQSSRYLVKRTGEKVFLECVQDMDHENMFWYRQDPGLGLRLIYFSYDVKMKEKGDIPEGYSVSREKKERFSLILESASTNQTSMYLCASRSTGIETQYFGPGTRLLVL.